What follows is one TCR beta chain and its context. The antigen remains unidentified. The PCR had 60 Vbeta and 13 Jbeta primers. Method: immunoSEQ multiplex PCR; TCRdb's copy keeps in-frame clones and lacks some. The table includes some 170,000 clones, around three quarters detected once. The V gene end was trimmed by 5 bases and the J gene end by 3 bases; junction bases not matched to a gene: 5. The CDR3 has 15 residues. The V gene's germline CDR1 is LNHDA and CDR2 SQIVND (reference sequence). These data come from a study of cytomegalovirus exposure and HLA in healthy donors. Study summary: Early on, a data release was issued that held roughly 86 million unique TCRs from HLA-typed donors.

Study outcomes and limitations: Productive status was seen about 90% or about 30% of the time for most TCR beta V segments in an earlier analysis. The number of N-insertions in an Asian-associated ancestry cluster was reportedly below the approximately 700-donor mean in a later analysis. Most TCR sequences were rare, but some public TCRs occurred in many donors.

Sequencing used PBMCs. The V call is TRBV19, the J call TRBJ2-1, with 9 bases identical to TRBD2. The clonotype originates from a man aged 30 to 39 in good health and CMV-seropositive. The CDR3 DNA reads as TGTGCCAGTAGTCCGCGGGGGGGGCACTACAATGAGCAGTTCTTC. It yields the protein CASSPRGGHYNEQFF.